This T cell receptor beta chain was found in a study of shared clonotypes between healthy human individuals. Study background: The plates for each donor numbered three CD4 naive, three CD4 memory, two CD8 naive and one CD8 memory.

Study results and caveats: Only blood was sampled; tissue repertoires likely differ.

Germline CDR1 ENHRY, CDR2 SYGVKD. V was clipped by 7 bases and J by 0 bases, with 16 bases between them. This CDR3 comprises 15 residues. Of note for this clone: Its antigen is as yet unknown.

Profiling relied on immunoSEQ multiplex PCR, and the TCRdb table lists in-frame clones only, not all of them. There are about 1.5 million clones in the sample; around 98% occur only once, and about 0.45% lies in the top ten. Sequencing was carried out using naive CD4+ T cells sorted from blood. Subset here: CD45RA+ positively selected. This clonotype originated in a young man in good health. The gene calls are TRBV10-3 and TRBJ2-7; no firm D call. The CDR3 sequence is CAITTGTASSYEQYF. The CDR3 coding sequence is TGTGCCATCACCACTGGAACCGCTAGCTCCTACGAGCAGTACTTC.